This TCR beta chain emerged from a study of identical twins. TCRdb called the 5' RACE reads again in MiXCR, with one record for every CDR3 protein. The sample shows about 220,000 distinct CDR3 sequences, about 7.5% of them seen only once. The CDR3 runs 14 residues. From germline, CDR1 is MNHEY and CDR2 SVGAGI. V lost 4 bases, J lost 5 bases, and 5 bases stayed unmatched. Every donor was a healthy Caucasian. A further study also used this sample, focusing on yellow fever vaccine responses in identical twins.

This sequence joins TRBV6-5 and TRBJ1-2; 9 nucleotides match TRBD1. The receptor comes from a woman under 30 in good health. The sample consisted of memory (CD45RO+) T cells sorted from blood. The DNA of the CDR3 is TGTGCCAGCAGTTCCTCGGGACAGGGTTATGGCTACACCTTC. Translating it yields CASSSSGQGYGYTF.